This T cell receptor (beta chain) was recovered during a study of T cell repertoires in cytomegalovirus infection. The wider study: Both CMV infection and a matching HLA type were indicated by public TCR beta signatures.

Study outcomes and limitations: Accumulated public TCR beta family frequency recognized individuals carrying CMV together with the relevant HLA. Ex vivo responses were dominated by HLA-C-restricted CMV-specific TCR beta clonotypes.

This clonotype was observed at least ten times. Its antigen is undetermined. The CDR3 contains 14 residues. Germline CDR1 MNHEY, CDR2 SVGAGI. Trimming cost V 5 bases and J 4 bases; bases outside gene matches: 8. One entry per CDR3 protein, called by TCRdb with MiXCR from the reads. Among 300,000 to 400,000 distinct CDR3 sequences listed, around 18% were seen once. The chain carries TRBV6-5 and TRBJ2-7; 7 bases are shared with TRBD1. This TCR derives from a human donor in good health (CMV status not recorded). Some clones in this sample may be carry-over from other donors' samples. Sequencing was carried out using PBMCs. This chain's CDR3 is CASSRQGGVYEQYF. In DNA, the CDR3 is TGTGCCAGCAGTCGACAGGGCGGCGTGTACGAGCAGTACTTC.